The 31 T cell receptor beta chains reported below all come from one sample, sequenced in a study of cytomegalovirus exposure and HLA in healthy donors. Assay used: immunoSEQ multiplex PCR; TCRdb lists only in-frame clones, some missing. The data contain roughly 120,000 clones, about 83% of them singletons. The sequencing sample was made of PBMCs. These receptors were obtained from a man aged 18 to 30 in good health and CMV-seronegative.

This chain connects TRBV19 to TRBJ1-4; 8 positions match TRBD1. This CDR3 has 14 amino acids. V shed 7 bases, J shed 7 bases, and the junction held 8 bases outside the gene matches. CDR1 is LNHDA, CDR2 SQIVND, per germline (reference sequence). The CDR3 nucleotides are TGTGCCAGTACCCCGGACAGGGCTTTTGAAAAACTGTTTTTT. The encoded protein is CASTPDRAFEKLFF.

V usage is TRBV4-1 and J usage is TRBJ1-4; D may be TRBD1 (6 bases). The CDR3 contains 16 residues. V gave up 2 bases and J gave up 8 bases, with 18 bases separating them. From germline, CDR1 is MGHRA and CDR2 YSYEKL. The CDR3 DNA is TGCGCCAGCAGCCAATCTTTGGGGGGGCTTCGGGAAAAACTGTTTTTT. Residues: CASSQSLGGLREKLFF.

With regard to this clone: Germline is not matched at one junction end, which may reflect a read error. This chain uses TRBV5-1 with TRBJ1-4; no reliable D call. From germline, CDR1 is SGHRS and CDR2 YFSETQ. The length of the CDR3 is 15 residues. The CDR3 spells CASRLAGAGHEKLFF. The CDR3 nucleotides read TGCGCCAGCAGGTTGGCTGGCGCAGGCCATGAAAAACTGTTTTTT.

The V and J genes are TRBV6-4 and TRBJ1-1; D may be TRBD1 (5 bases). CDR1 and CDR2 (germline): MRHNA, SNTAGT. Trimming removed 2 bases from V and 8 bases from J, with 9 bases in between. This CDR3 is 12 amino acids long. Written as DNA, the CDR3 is TGTGCCAGCAGTGACGGGGCTGGGGAAGCTTTCTTT. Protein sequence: CASSDGAGEAFF.

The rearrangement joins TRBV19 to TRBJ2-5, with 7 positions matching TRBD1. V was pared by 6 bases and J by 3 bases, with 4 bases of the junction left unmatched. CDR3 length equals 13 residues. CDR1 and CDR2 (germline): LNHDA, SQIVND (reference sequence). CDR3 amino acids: CASRITGEETQYF. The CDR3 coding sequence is TGTGCCAGTAGAATAACAGGGGAAGAGACCCAGTACTTC.

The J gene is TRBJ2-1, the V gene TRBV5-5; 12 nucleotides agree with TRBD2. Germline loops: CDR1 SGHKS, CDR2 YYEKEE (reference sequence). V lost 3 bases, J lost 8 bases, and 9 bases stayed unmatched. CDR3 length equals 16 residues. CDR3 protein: CASSSASSGGAYEQFF. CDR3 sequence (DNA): TGTGCCAGCAGCTCCGCGTCTAGCGGGGGGGCGTATGAGCAGTTCTTC.

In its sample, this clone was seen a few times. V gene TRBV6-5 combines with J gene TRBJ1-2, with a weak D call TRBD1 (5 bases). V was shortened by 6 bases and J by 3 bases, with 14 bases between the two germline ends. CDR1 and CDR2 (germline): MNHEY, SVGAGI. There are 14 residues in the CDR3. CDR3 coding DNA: TGTGCCAGCAGCGAAACGACAGTCTACTATGGCTACACCTTC. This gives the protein CASSETTVYYGYTF.

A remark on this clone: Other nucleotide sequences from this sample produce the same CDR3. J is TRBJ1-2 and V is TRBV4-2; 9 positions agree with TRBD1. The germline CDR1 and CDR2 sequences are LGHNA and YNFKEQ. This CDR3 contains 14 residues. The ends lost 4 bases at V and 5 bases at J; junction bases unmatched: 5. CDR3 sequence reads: CASSPRDREYGYTF. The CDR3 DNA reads TGTGCCAGCAGCCCCCGGGACAGGGAATATGGCTACACCTTC.

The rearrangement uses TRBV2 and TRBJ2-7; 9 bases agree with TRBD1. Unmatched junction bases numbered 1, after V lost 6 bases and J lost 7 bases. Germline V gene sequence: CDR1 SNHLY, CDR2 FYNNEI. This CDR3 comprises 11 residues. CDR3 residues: CASRTGGEQYF. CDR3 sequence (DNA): TGTGCCAGCAGGACAGGGGGTGAGCAGTACTTC.

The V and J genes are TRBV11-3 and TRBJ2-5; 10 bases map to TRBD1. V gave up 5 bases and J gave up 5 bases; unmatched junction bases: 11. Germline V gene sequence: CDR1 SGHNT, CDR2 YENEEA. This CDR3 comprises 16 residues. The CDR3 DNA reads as TGTGCCAGCAGCCCATCCGGGACAGGGGATGGGGAGACCCAGTACTTC. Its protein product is CASSPSGTGDGETQYF.

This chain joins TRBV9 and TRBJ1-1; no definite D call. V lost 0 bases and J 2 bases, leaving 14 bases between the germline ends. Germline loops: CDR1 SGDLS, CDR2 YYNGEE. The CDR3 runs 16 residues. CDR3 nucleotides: TGTGCCAGCAGCGTAGAGTCCGTCGGGGTTAACACTGAAGCTTTCTTT. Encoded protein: CASSVESVGVNTEAFF.

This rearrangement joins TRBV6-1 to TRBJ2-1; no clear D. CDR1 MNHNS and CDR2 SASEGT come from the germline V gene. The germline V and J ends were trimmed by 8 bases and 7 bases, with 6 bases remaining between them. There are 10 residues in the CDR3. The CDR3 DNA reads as TGTGCCAGCTGGCGGAATGAGCAGTTCTTC. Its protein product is CASWRNEQFF.

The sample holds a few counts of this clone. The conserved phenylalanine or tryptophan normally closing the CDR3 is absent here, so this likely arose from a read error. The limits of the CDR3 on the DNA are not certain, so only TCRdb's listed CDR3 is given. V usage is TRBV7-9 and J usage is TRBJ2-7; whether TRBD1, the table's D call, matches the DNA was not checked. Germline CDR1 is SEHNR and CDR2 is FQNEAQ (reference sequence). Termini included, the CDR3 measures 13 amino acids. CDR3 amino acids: CASSLAEGTVHSL.

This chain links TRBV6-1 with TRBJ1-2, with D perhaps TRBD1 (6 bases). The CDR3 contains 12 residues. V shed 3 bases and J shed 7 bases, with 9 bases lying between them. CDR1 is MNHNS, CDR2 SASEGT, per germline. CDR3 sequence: CASSEHRAGYTF. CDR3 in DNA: TGTGCCAGCAGTGAGCACAGGGCTGGCTACACCTTC.

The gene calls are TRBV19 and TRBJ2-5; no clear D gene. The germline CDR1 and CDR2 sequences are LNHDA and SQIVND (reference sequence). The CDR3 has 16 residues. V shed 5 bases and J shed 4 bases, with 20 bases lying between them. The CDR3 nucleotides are TGTGCCAGTAGTCCTCGGGTAGTGGGTACTCGAGAGACCCAGTACTTC. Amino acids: CASSPRVVGTRETQYF.

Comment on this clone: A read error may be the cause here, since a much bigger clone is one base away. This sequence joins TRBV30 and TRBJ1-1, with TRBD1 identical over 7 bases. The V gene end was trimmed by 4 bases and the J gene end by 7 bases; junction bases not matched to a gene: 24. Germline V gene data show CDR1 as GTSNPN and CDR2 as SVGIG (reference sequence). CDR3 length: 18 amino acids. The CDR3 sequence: CAWIPGQDTDLGTSEAFF. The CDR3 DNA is TGTGCCTGGATTCCAGGACAGGACACAGATCTTGGGACGAGTGAAGCTTTCTTT. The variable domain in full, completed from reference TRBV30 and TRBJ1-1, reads SQTIHQWPATLVQPVGSPLSLECTVEGTSNPNLYWYRQAAGRGLQLLFYSVGIGQISSEVPQNLSASRPQDRQFILSSKKLLLSDSGFYLCAWIPGQDTDLGTSEAFFGQGTRLTVV.

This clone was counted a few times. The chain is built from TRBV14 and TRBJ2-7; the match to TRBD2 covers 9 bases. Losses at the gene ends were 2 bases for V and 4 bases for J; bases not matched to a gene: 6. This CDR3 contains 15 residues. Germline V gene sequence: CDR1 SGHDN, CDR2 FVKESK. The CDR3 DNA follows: TGTGCCAGCAGCCAAACCGGGACTAGCTATTACGAGCAGTACTTC. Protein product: CASSQTGTSYYEQYF.

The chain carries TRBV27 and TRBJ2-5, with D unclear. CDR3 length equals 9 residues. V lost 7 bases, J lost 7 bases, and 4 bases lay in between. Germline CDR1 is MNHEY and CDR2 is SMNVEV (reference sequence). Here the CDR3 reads CASIMTQYF. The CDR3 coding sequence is TGTGCCAGCATTATGACCCAGTACTTC.

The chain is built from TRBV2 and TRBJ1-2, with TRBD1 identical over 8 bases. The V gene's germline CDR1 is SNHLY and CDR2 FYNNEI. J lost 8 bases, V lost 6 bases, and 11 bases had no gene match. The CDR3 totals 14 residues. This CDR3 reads CASSELRGLWGYTF. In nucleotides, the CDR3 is TGTGCCAGCAGCGAACTCAGGGGGCTATGGGGCTACACCTTC.

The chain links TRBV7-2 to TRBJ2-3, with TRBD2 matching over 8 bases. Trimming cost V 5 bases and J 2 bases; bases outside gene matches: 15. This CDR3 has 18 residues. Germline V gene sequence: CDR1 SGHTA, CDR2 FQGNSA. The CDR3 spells CASSPGWGAGETTDTQYF. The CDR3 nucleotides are TGTGCCAGCAGCCCGGGTTGGGGAGCGGGGGAAACCACAGATACGCAGTATTTT.

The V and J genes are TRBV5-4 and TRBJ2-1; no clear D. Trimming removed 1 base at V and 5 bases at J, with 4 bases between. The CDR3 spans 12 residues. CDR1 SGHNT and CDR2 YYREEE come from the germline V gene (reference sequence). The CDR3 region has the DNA TGTGCCAGCAGCTTGACAGACAATGAGCAGTTCTTC. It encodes CASSLTDNEQFF. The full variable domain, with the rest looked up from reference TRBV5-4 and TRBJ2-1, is ETGVTQSPTHLIKTRGQQVTLRCSSQSGHNTVSWYQQALGQGPQFIFQYYREEENGRGNFPPRFSGLQFPNYSSELNVNALELDDSALYLCASSLTDNEQFFGPGTRLTVL.

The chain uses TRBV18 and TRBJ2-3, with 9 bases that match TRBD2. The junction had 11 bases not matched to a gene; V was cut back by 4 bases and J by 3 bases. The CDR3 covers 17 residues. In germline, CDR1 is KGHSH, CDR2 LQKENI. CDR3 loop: CASSHSGGLAGTDTQYF. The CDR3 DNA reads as TGTGCCAGCTCACATTCGGGGGGCCTAGCGGGAACAGATACGCAGTATTTT. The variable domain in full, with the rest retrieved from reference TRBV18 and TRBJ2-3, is NAGVMQNPRHLVRRRGQEARLRCSPMKGHSHVYWYRQLPEEGLKFMVYLQKENIIDESGMPKERFSAEFPKEGPSILRIQQVVRGDSAAYFCASSHSGGLAGTDTQYFGPGTRLTVL.

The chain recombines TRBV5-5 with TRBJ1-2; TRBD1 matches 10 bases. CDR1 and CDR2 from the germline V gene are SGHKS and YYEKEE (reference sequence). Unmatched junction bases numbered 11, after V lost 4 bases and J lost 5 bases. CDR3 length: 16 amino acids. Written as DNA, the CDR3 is TGTGCCAGCAGCCTAGAGACAGGGGGCAGTCGGTATGGCTACACCTTC. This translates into CASSLETGGSRYGYTF.

CDR3 bases: TGTGCCAGCAGCCAAGATGTGCGGTTCGGCTATGGCTACACCTTC. This translates into CASSQDVRFGYGYTF. V gene TRBV14 combines with J gene TRBJ1-2; no firm D call. Germline V gene data show CDR1 as SGHDN and CDR2 as FVKESK. The CDR3 is 15 residues long. Trimming pared 0 bases from V and 4 bases from J, leaving 12 bases between.

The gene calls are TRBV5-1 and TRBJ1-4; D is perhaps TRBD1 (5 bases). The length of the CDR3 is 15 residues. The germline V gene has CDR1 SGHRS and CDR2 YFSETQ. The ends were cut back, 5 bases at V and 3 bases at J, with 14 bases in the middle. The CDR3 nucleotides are TGCGCCAGCAGGTCATACGGGGGGGCTAATGAAAAACTGTTTTTT. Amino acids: CASRSYGGANEKLFF.

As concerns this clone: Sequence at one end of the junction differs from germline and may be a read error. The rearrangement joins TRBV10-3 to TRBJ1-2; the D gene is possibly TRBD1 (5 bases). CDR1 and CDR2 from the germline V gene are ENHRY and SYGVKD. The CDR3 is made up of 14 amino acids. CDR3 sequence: CATSRGSSNYGYTF. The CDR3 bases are TGTGCCACCAGTAGGGGTAGTTCTAACTATGGCTACACCTTC.

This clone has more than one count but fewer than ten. CDR3 nucleotides: TGTGCCAGCAGTTTCCGCCAGAATCAGCCCCAGCATTTT. Amino acids: CASSFRQNQPQHF. This sequence joins TRBV27 and TRBJ1-5; D remains ambiguous. Trimming took 3 bases from V and 4 from J, leaving 7 bases between them. This CDR3 spans 13 amino acids. The V gene's germline CDR1 is MNHEY and CDR2 SMNVEV (reference sequence).

CDR3 sequence reads: CASSLASGGGYTF. CDR3 in DNA: TGTGCCAGCAGCTTAGCGTCAGGGGGAGGCTACACCTTC. The chain has TRBV11-2 and TRBJ1-2; 7 bases match TRBD1. Germline loops: CDR1 SGHAT, CDR2 FQNNGV. This CDR3 comprises 13 residues. V dropped 1 base and J dropped 8; count of bases not matched to a gene: 4.

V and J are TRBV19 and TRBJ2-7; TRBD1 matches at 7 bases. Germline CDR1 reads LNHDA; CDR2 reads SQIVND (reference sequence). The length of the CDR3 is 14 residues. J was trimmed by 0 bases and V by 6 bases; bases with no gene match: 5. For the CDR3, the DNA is TGTGCCAGTAGGGACCGGGACAGCTCCTACGAGCAGTACTTC. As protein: CASRDRDSSYEQYF.

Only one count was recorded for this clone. The CDR3 DNA sequence: TGCGCCAGCAGCTTGGGCGGCAGGGGCGCAGATACGCAGTATTTT. It yields the protein CASSLGGRGADTQYF. The chain employs TRBV5-1 and TRBJ2-3; tentative D call: TRBD1 (6 bases). The CDR3 has 15 amino acids. CDR1 and CDR2 from the germline V gene are SGHRS and YFSETQ. The ends were cut back, 0 bases at V and 4 bases at J, with 12 bases in the middle.

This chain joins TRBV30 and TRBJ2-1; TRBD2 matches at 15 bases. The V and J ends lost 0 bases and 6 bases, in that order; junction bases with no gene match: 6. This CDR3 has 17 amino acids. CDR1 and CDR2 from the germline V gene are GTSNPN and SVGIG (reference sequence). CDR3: CAWSVLGLAGGANEQFF. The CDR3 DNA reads TGTGCCTGGAGTGTACTGGGACTAGCGGGGGGTGCCAATGAGCAGTTCTTC.